Listed below are T cell receptor beta chains from one sample, sequenced in a study of PD-L1 blockade in urothelial cancer. Repertoires were generated with immunoSEQ multiplex PCR, while TCRdb's copy carries only in-frame clones and drops some. The sample carries approximately 71,000 clones, approximately 88% recorded once. The source was PBMCs, collected around atezolizumab (anti-PD-L1) treatment. All receptors come from a man aged 60-69 years with urothelial cancer. Both conserved end residues are part of each CDR3. D genes are given only for firm matches. A clone size is listed for some rows: how often the clone was seen (once, few, many), or a class if it is expanded.

V gene	J gene	D gene	clone size	CDR3 DNA	CDR3 protein
TRBV25-1	TRBJ2-7	TRBD1	.	TGTGCCAGCAGTCCCGAAGGACAGGGCCTTTCCTCCTACGAGCAGTACTTC	CASSPEGQGLSSYEQYF
TRBV5-5	TRBJ2-6	TRBD1	.	TGTGCCAGCAGCTTTGACAGGGCGCACTCTGGGGCCAACGTCCTGACTTTC	CASSFDRAHSGANVLTF
TRBV29-1	TRBJ1-2	.	.	TGCAGCGTTCGATTGGGAGCGAACTATGGCTACACCTTC	CSVRLGANYGYTF
TRBV19	TRBJ2-1	.	.	TGTGCCAGTAGTATAGGAACTAGCCTCTCCTACAATGAGCAGTTCTTC	CASSIGTSLSYNEQFF
TRBV19	TRBJ1-1	.	.	TGTGCCAGTAGTATCTACAGGGCAGCTTTCTTT	CASSIYRAAFF
TRBV4-3	TRBJ1-2	.	.	TGCGCCAGCAGCCAAGGGAGCGGAAACTATGGCTACACCTTC	CASSQGSGNYGYTF
TRBV7-2	TRBJ2-5	.	.	TGTGCCAGCAGCTTAGAAGGAGGGCTTGGGGAGGAGACCCAGTACTTC	CASSLEGGLGEETQYF
TRBV28	TRBJ1-2	.	.	TGTGCCAGCAGTTTAGCGGGGCCCTATGGCTACACCTTC	CASSLAGPYGYTF
TRBV5-1	TRBJ2-7	TRBD1	.	TGCGCCAGCAGCTTGCTTTCGGGACAGGGGATCGCGGGACGCTCCTACGAGCAGTACTTC	CASSLLSGQGIAGRSYEQYF
TRBV5-1	TRBJ2-3	TRBD2	.	TGCGCCAGCAGCTTGGTTCCTAGCGGGAGGATGAGAGATACGCAGTATTTT	CASSLVPSGRMRDTQYF
TRBV7-6	TRBJ2-3	TRBD2	.	TGTGCCAGCAGCTTAGGGGATAGCGGGGGCCCTAGGTCAGATACGCAGTATTTT	CASSLGDSGGPRSDTQYF
TRBV7-6	TRBJ1-3	TRBD1	.	TGTGCCAGCAGCTCCCTACTCCGGACAGGGCGTTCTGGAAACACCATATATTTT	CASSSLLRTGRSGNTIYF
TRBV29-1	TRBJ2-4	.	.	TGCAGCGCCGGAACGGGAGCCAAAAACATTCAGTACTTC	CSAGTGAKNIQYF
TRBV19	TRBJ2-3	.	.	TGTGCCAGTAAGGGCACAGGAGGGAGAGATACGCAGTATTTT	CASKGTGGRDTQYF
TRBV27	TRBJ2-5	TRBD2	.	TGTGCCAGCAGTAAAGGGACTAGCGTGACCCAGTACTTC	CASSKGTSVTQYF
TRBV9	TRBJ2-3	TRBD1	.	TGTGCCAGCAGCCCGGGACAGGGTGCCAACACAGATACGCAGTATTTT	CASSPGQGANTDTQYF
TRBV6-5	TRBJ1-2	.	.	TGTGCCAGCAGCTCCGGACTTGGCTACACCTTC	CASSSGLGYTF
TRBV7-2	TRBJ1-2	.	.	TGTGCCAGCAGCTTAAATACAGCATATGGCTACACCTTC	CASSLNTAYGYTF
TRBV7-2	TRBJ1-5	.	.	TGTGCCAGCAGCTCCACCCCACTCAGCAATCAGCCCCAGCATTTT	CASSSTPLSNQPQHF
TRBV7-9	TRBJ2-5	TRBD1	.	TGTGCCAGCAGCTTGTCTTGGGACAGGGTTGGAGAGACCCAGTACTTC	CASSLSWDRVGETQYF
TRBV9	TRBJ2-7	TRBD1	.	TGTGCCAGCAGCTCTAGGACAGGGGGCTACGAGCAGTACTTC	CASSSRTGGYEQYF
TRBV11-2	TRBJ2-2	.	.	TGTGCCAGCAGCTTACCCGGGACTGGGGAGCTGTTTTTT	CASSLPGTGELFF
TRBV23-1	TRBJ2-7	.	.	TGCGCCAGCAGTCAGTTCAGCGGACAGGGAGGGGGCTCCTACGAGCAGTACTTC	CASSQFSGQGGGSYEQYF
TRBV2	TRBJ2-3	TRBD2	.	TGTGCCAGCAGCCAACTAGCGGGGAGCACAGATACGCAGTATTTT	CASSQLAGSTDTQYF
TRBV7-9	TRBJ2-7	.	.	TGTGCCAGCAGCTTAGCTGTCGTGCGGGGAGGTCGGAGAAACGAGCAGTACTTC	CASSLAVVRGGRRNEQYF
TRBV7-2	TRBJ1-1	.	.	TGTGCCAGCAGCTTAGTCGGGGGGCGCAGGGTGAACACTGAAGCTTTCTTT	CASSLVGGRRVNTEAFF
TRBV5-6	TRBJ2-5	TRBD1	once	TGTGCCAGCAGCCTTCCGACAGGGGGCCAAGAGACCCAGTACTTC	CASSLPTGGQETQYF
TRBV30	TRBJ2-7	.	.	TGTGCCTGGAGAGTCAGGGGTGTGGGATCCTACGAGCAGTACTTC	CAWRVRGVGSYEQYF
TRBV7-9	TRBJ2-1	TRBD1	.	TGTGCCAGCAGCTCACCGGGGACAGGGTACAATGAGCAGTTCTTC	CASSSPGTGYNEQFF
TRBV5-1	TRBJ2-7	TRBD1	.	TGCGCCAGCAGCCCCGGGACAGAAAACTACGAGCAGTACTTC	CASSPGTENYEQYF
TRBV7-3	TRBJ2-3	TRBD2	.	TGTGCCAGCAGCTTAACGGGGGGGGTCACAGATACGCAGTATTTT	CASSLTGGVTDTQYF
TRBV6-1	TRBJ1-1	.	.	TGTGCCATCGGACTCCTGAACACTGAAGCTTTCTTT	CAIGLLNTEAFF
TRBV6-5	TRBJ2-6	TRBD1	.	TGTGCCAGCAGCTCGACAGGGGCTGGGGCCAACGTCCTGACTTTC	CASSSTGAGANVLTF
TRBV7-2	TRBJ2-7	.	.	TGTGCCAGCAGCTTTACCCAAGAGGCCCTCGAGCAGTACTTC	CASSFTQEALEQYF
TRBV4-1	TRBJ2-5	TRBD2	.	TGCGCCAGCAGCCAAGGTCCGGGGGGTTTGCAAGAGACCCAGTACTTC	CASSQGPGGLQETQYF
TRBV18	TRBJ2-3	.	.	TGTGCCAGCTCACCACGGACTTCTAGCACAGATACGCAGTATTTT	CASSPRTSSTDTQYF
TRBV29-1	TRBJ2-1	TRBD2	few	TGCAGCGTTGTACCCGGGACTAGCGCCTTTAATGGCGGTGAGCAGTTCTTC	CSVVPGTSAFNGGEQFF
TRBV6-1	TRBJ1-4	.	.	TGTGCCAGCAGGGAACAGGCAACTAATGAAAAACTGTTTTTT	CASREQATNEKLFF
TRBV9	TRBJ2-3	TRBD1	.	TGTGCCAGCAGCGGGACAGGGCTCACGGATACGCAGTATTTT	CASSGTGLTDTQYF
TRBV6-1	TRBJ1-2	.	.	TGTGCCAGCAGTTTAGACAGAAACTATGGCTACACCTTC	CASSLDRNYGYTF
TRBV9	TRBJ2-1	.	.	TGTGCCAGCAGCCTCTCAGGGTACAATGAGCAGTTCTTC	CASSLSGYNEQFF
TRBV10-3	TRBJ2-1	.	.	TGTGCCATCAGTGGCGGGACCGACAATGAGCAGTTCTTC	CAISGGTDNEQFF
TRBV5-1	TRBJ2-7	TRBD1	.	TGCGCCAGCAGCCAAGGACAGGGGGCGGACGAGCAGTACTTC	CASSQGQGADEQYF
TRBV7-9	TRBJ2-7	TRBD2	.	TGTGCCAGCAGCCCCTCCCCGGGACTAGGGTACGAGCAGTACTTC	CASSPSPGLGYEQYF
TRBV11-2	TRBJ2-1	TRBD2	few	TGTGCCAGCAGCTTAGCCGGGACTAGCAATGAGCAGTTCTTC	CASSLAGTSNEQFF